Sequencing of this T cell receptor (beta chain) was carried out in a study of regulatory T cells in long-lasting Graves disease. Arm-PCR of CDR3 regions with iRepertoire HTBI primers generated TCR beta libraries. Via MiXCR, TCRdb re-called the multiplex PCR reads, giving one row per CDR3 protein. The sample holds 320,000 or so distinct CDR3 sequences, about 20% seen once. Comments on this clonotype: Its target is unknown.

The time point here: newly diagnosed GD, antithyroid drugs for less than 3 months. PBMCs provided the RNA from which the TCR library was made. Study-wide points: The number of shared public clonotypes was higher in persistent patients (around 2,700) than new patients (966). Lower TCR diversity was seen in persistent Graves' patients than in newly diagnosed ones. TRBV28, TRBJ1-2 and TRBJ2-5 were segments that persistent disease favored.

The CDR3 has 14 residues. Germline CDR1 DFQATT, CDR2 SNEGSKA (reference sequence). V shed 6 bases and J shed 1 base, with 12 bases lying between them. This sequence was found in a female donor with Graves disease. The rearrangement joins TRBV20-1 to TRBJ1-4; D gene unclear. The starting material was peripheral blood mononuclear cells (PBMCs), obtained at new diagnosis, from a patient treated with antithyroid drugs. The CDR3 nucleotides are TGCAGTGCACCGCCGGCAGGAACTAATGAAAAACTGTTTTTT. Encoded protein: CSAPPAGTNEKLFF.